This T cell receptor (beta chain) was captured by sequencing in a study of T cell responses to AZD1222 COVID-19 vaccine. Study-wide results and limits: Vaccine-associated CD4 TCRs spanned spike, dominant at 160-218 and 743-854.

Trimming shortened V by 2 bases and J by 6 bases, and 10 bases separated the two germline ends. Germline CDR1 is SGHTA and CDR2 is FQGNSA. The CDR3 runs to 14 residues. A note on this clone: The antigen is not known.

The method was immunoSEQ multiplex PCR; TCRdb's version includes in-frame clones alone and lacks a portion of them. Of roughly 80,000 clones in the sample, roughly 90% were seen once. This receptor was taken from an adult in good health. This chain links TRBV7-2 with TRBJ2-2; D call uncertain. The starting material was peripheral blood, obtained on day 0 of MenACWY control vaccination. CDR3 protein: CASSLLQISGELFF. Written as DNA, the CDR3 is TGTGCCAGCAGCTTATTACAGATCTCCGGGGAGCTGTTTTTT.